The rows below give T cell receptor beta chains drawn from one sample of a study of T cell responses to AZD1222 COVID-19 vaccine. Only in-frame clones appear in the TCRdb table, and some are missing; sequencing was by immunoSEQ multiplex PCR. The sample yields approximately 170,000 clones, approximately 86% seen once. The material sequenced was peripheral blood, taken 28 days after the second AZD1222 dose. All receptors derive from an adult who received the AZD1222 COVID-19 vaccine. Each CDR3 is given without its conserved first and last residue.

V	J	CDR3
TRBV4-1	TRBJ1-5	ASSQEIQLDQPQH
TRBV7-3	TRBJ2-7	ASRSGTGAYEQY
TRBV3-1/TRBV3-2	TRBJ1-2	ASSQDGDGYT
TRBV13	TRBJ1-1	ASTFVRGLDLMNTEAF
TRBV5-1	TRBJ2-7	ASSLEVMGYEQY
TRBV12-3/TRBV12-4	TRBJ2-3	ASSLGDTQY
TRBV4-1	TRBJ1-1	ASSQEANPLNTEAF
TRBV2	TRBJ1-2	ASSRDSYGYT
TRBV18	TRBJ1-1	ASSPPSGTGPAF
TRBV5-1	TRBJ2-2	ASSPTPDWNTGELF
TRBV6-2/TRBV6-3	TRBJ1-6	ASSYGPQGGSPLH
TRBV6-5	TRBJ1-1	ASSYSLGMNTEAF
TRBV4-1	TRBJ2-3	ASSQELDPSTDTQY
TRBV5-4	TRBJ2-7	ASSLSKTSSYEQY
TRBV7-9	TRBJ2-7	ASSPPQGRGHEQY
TRBV3-1/TRBV3-2	TRBJ1-2	ASSQEGDYGYT
TRBV7-9	TRBJ2-2	ASSLPGGHGELF
TRBV5-1	TRBJ1-1	ASSRQGRHTEAF
TRBV27	TRBJ2-5	ASSPTTGLAAASISQETQY
TRBV27	TRBJ1-1	ASRRTGVGDTEAF
TRBV25-1	TRBJ2-1	ASRKDSSYNEQF
TRBV29-1	TRBJ2-1	SVEAGRDLYNEQF
TRBV3-1/TRBV3-2	TRBJ2-5	ASSHFGLGETQY
TRBV7-2	TRBJ2-1	ASSRTYNEQF
TRBV19	TRBJ1-1	ASSIDETGPTEAF
TRBV3-1/TRBV3-2	TRBJ1-5	ASSQGGQASNQPQH
TRBV19	TRBJ2-7	ASSRGTGAYEQY
TRBV5-4	TRBJ1-4	ASSFEGGTNEKLF
TRBV7-2	TRBJ1-5	AIGGPGQPQH
TRBV11-3	TRBJ2-5	ASVGGGGETYQETQY
TRBV9	TRBJ2-2	ASSVRPRGGEAGELF
TRBV12-3/TRBV12-4	TRBJ1-1	ASSLGGNTEAF
TRBV5-4	TRBJ1-2	ASRPQGYYGYT
TRBV5-5	TRBJ1-5	ASRSGLGNQPQH
TRBV7-9	TRBJ1-2	ASSVSSGAVYGYT
TRBV5-1	TRBJ2-3	ASSLEMTSTDTQY
TRBV2	TRBJ1-6	ASSESLGGADSPLH
TRBV6-5	TRBJ2-7	ASSSPDRGEQY
TRBV27	TRBJ1-2	ASRGETTLINYGYT
TRBV5-1	TRBJ1-4	ASSLIPSGEKLF
TRBV4-1	TRBJ1-1	ASSQQDRDTEAF
TRBV5-1	TRBJ2-7	ASSFGGDYEQY
TRBV6-5	TRBJ2-2	ASKLRETGELF
TRBV13	TRBJ2-7	ASSLSRGRNEQY
TRBV9	TRBJ1-3	ASSVANRGNTIY
TRBV28	TRBJ1-4	ASSGAGNMRMREKLF
TRBV19	TRBJ2-7	ASSMGQGLPYEQY
TRBV19	TRBJ2-7	ASSMQGPSGEQY
TRBV11-1	TRBJ1-4	ASSAQGIGEEKLF
TRBV7-8	TRBJ2-7	ASSLGSPEQY
TRBV7-5	TRBJ2-2	ARTLGRWTGELF